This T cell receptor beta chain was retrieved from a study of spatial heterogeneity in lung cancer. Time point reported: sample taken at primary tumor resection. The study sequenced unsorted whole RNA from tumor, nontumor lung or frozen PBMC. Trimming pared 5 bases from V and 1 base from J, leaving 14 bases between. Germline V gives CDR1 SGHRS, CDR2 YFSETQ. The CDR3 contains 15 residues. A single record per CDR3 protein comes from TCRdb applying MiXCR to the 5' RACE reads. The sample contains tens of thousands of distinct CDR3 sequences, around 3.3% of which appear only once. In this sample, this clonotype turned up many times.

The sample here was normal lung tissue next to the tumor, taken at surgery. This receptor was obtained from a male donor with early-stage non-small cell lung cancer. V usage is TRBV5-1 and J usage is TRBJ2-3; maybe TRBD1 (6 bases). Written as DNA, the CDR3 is TGCGCCAGCAGTAAAACAGGGATTGGCACAGATACGCAGTATTTT. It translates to CASSKTGIGTDTQYF.